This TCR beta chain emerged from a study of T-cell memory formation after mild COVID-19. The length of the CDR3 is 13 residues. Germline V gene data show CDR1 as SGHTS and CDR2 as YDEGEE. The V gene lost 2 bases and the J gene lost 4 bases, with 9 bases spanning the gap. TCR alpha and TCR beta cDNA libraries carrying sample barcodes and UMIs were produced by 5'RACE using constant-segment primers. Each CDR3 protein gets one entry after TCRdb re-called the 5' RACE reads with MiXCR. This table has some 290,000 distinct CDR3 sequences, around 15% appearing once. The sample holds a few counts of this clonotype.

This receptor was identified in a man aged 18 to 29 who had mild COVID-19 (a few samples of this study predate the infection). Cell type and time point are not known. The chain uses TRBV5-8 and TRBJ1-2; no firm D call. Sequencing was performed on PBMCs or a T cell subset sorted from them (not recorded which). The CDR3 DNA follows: TGTGCCAGCAGCTTTATTGATCCCTATGGCTACACCTTC. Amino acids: CASSFIDPYGYTF.